Following are 21 T cell receptor beta chains from one sample sequenced in a study of shared clonotypes between healthy human individuals. The data were produced by immunoSEQ multiplex PCR, yet TCRdb's version contains in-frame clones alone and is incomplete. The table includes some 680,000 clones, around three quarters detected once. The sample comprised memory CD4+ T cells sorted from blood. The subset here: CD45RA-negative fraction. All receptors come from a woman under 40 in good health.

The rearrangement joins TRBV18 to TRBJ2-1; unclear D gene. This CDR3 region has 12 residues. CDR1 and CDR2 (germline): KGHSH, LQKENI. The V and J ends lost 5 bases and 4 bases respectively, with 6 bases between them. The chain's CDR3 is CASSGDYNEQFF. The DNA of the CDR3 is TGTGCCAGCTCAGGTGATTACAATGAGCAGTTCTTC.

As concerns this clone: One junction end does not reproduce the germline sequence, and a read error may be involved. The chain couples TRBV23-1 to TRBJ2-7; tentatively, D is TRBD1 or TRBD2 (5 bases each). TRBV23-1 is sorted into the ORF group, with uncertain function. The CDR3 runs 9 residues. The CDR3 nucleotides are TGCGCCAGCAGTCGGGACGGGCGCTTC. Amino acids: CASSRDGRF.

This clone appeared once. This chain links TRBV5-1 with TRBJ1-4, with 9 bases matching TRBD1. In germline, CDR1 is SGHRS, CDR2 YFSETQ. Trimming at V came to 2 bases and at J to 8 bases, leaving 7 bases not matched to a gene. The CDR3 covers 15 residues. CDR3 bases: TGCGCCAGCAGCTTACAGGGACAGGGTGGGGAAAAACTGTTTTTT. This codes for CASSLQGQGGEKLFF.

This clone has more than one count but fewer than ten. The V and J genes are TRBV5-6 and TRBJ2-2; D unresolved. V lost 2 bases, J lost 6 bases, and 5 bases lay in between. Germline values: CDR1 SGHDT, CDR2 YYEEEE. The CDR3 is 12 residues long. The CDR3 region is CASSFWSGELFF. DNA of the CDR3: TGTGCCAGCAGCTTTTGGTCCGGGGAGCTGTTTTTT.

V and J are TRBV5-4 and TRBJ1-1, with 11 bases aligning to TRBD1. The CDR3 is made up of 16 amino acids. J was trimmed by 3 bases and V by 4 bases; bases with no gene match: 8. Germline V gene sequence: CDR1 SGHNT, CDR2 YYREEE (reference sequence). The CDR3 loop is CASSPRTGGGYTEAFF. The DNA of the CDR3 is TGTGCCAGCAGCCCGAGGACAGGGGGCGGGTACACTGAAGCTTTCTTT. The full variable domain, with the rest looked up from reference TRBV5-4 and TRBJ1-1, is ETGVTQSPTHLIKTRGQQVTLRCSSQSGHNTVSWYQQALGQGPQFIFQYYREEENGRGNFPPRFSGLQFPNYSSELNVNALELDDSALYLCASSPRTGGGYTEAFFGQGTRLTVV.

The rearrangement uses TRBV28 and TRBJ2-1, with 12 bases matching TRBD2. Germline V CDR1 and CDR2: MDHEN, SYDVKM. The CDR3 totals 17 residues. With V trimmed by 7 bases and J by 4 bases, 11 bases remained unmatched. Here the CDR3 reads CASIAAGTSGLYNEQFF. The CDR3 DNA reads as TGTGCCAGCATTGCTGCTGGGACTAGCGGGTTATACAATGAGCAGTTCTTC.

This chain links TRBV21-1 with TRBJ1-5; TRBD1 was called by the table and not checked on the DNA. TRBV21-1 is tagged as a pseudogene. The CDR3 contains 14 residues. The CDR3 sequence is CALSGQGPNQPQHF. Written as DNA, the CDR3 is TGTGCCCTTTCCGGACAGGGGCCCAATCAGCCCCAGCATTTT.

This clone was picked up one time. At one end the junction does not follow the germline gene, possibly because of a read error. The chain employs TRBV2 and TRBJ2-7; 8 bases align to TRBD2. This CDR3 is built from 14 residues. Germline CDR1 and CDR2: SNHLY and FYNNEI. CDR3 residues: CASSENSWGAGESF. The CDR3 DNA reads as TGTGCCAGCAGCGAAAACTCATGGGGAGCGGGGGAAAGCTTC. Full variable domain (remainder filled in from reference TRBV2 and TRBJ2-7): EPEVTQTPSHQVTQMGQEVILRCVPISNHLYFYWYRQILGQKVEFLVSFYNNEISEKSEIFDDQFSVERPDGSNFTLKIRSTKLEDSAMYFCASSENSWGAGESFGPGTRLTVT.

The V gene is TRBV27, the J gene TRBJ2-7; no clear D gene. The V and J ends lost 6 bases and 2 bases respectively, with 14 bases between them. The CDR3 is made up of 14 amino acids. Germline assignment: CDR1 MNHEY and CDR2 SMNVEV (reference sequence). The DNA of the CDR3 is TGTGCCAGCAGACCCCGCCGGCCAACCTACGAGCAGTACTTC. Translation: CASRPRRPTYEQYF.

The gene calls are TRBV29-1 and TRBJ1-1; D gene ambiguous. The CDR3 has 10 residues. Germline V gene lookup returns CDR1 SQVTM and CDR2 ANQGSEA. The germline V and J ends were trimmed by 8 bases and 6 bases, with 10 bases remaining between them. CDR3 region: CSPNRAEAFF. The CDR3 DNA reads as TGCAGCCCTAACAGAGCTGAAGCTTTCTTT.

The V and J genes are TRBV11-2 and TRBJ2-5; D may be TRBD1 or TRBD2 (5 bases each). The V and J ends lost 1 base and 5 bases respectively, with 8 bases between them. Germline assignment: CDR1 SGHAT and CDR2 FQNNGV. The CDR3 is 13 residues long. The CDR3, as DNA: TGTGCCAGCAGCTTAGTGGGGGATGAGACCCAGTACTTC. Protein sequence: CASSLVGDETQYF.

This clone was observed once. The chain uses TRBV5-1 and TRBJ2-3; TRBD1 agrees at 9 bases. The CDR3 is 15 residues long. The V gene's germline CDR1 is SGHRS and CDR2 YFSETQ. The trim removed 4 bases at V and 0 bases at J, leaving 3 bases unmatched. The chain's CDR3 is CASSTGQGSTDTQYF. CDR3 nucleotides: TGCGCCAGCAGCACTGGACAGGGGAGCACAGATACGCAGTATTTT.

The chain joins TRBV29-1 to TRBJ2-1; D unresolved. The CDR3 totals 10 residues. The germline CDR1 and CDR2 sequences are SQVTM and ANQGSEA. Trimming took off 4 bases at V and 8 bases at J, with 6 bases between the two ends. This CDR3 reads CSVGSDEQFF. DNA of the CDR3: TGCAGCGTTGGGTCAGATGAGCAGTTCTTC.

This rearrangement joins TRBV5-4 to TRBJ2-6; 7 bases fit TRBD1. The length of the CDR3 is 17 residues. Germline CDR1 SGHNT, CDR2 YYREEE (reference sequence). J lost 0 bases, V lost 3 bases, and 6 bases had no gene match. This chain's CDR3 is CASSSGQRVSGANVLTF. The CDR3 region has the DNA TGTGCCAGCAGCTCGGGACAGAGGGTCTCTGGGGCCAACGTCCTGACTTTC. The full variable domain, completed using reference TRBV5-4 and TRBJ2-6, is ETGVTQSPTHLIKTRGQQVTLRCSSQSGHNTVSWYQQALGQGPQFIFQYYREEENGRGNFPPRFSGLQFPNYSSELNVNALELDDSALYLCASSSGQRVSGANVLTFGAGSRLTVL.

This chain uses TRBV15 with TRBJ2-7; D is ambiguous. CDR3 length: 14 residues. The V gene's germline CDR1 is LNHNV and CDR2 YYDKDF (reference sequence). The ends were cut back, 1 base at V and 3 bases at J, with 10 bases in the middle. This CDR3 reads CATSRAGLGYEQYF. CDR3 DNA: TGTGCCACCAGCAGAGCGGGTCTCGGCTACGAGCAGTACTTC.

The V call is TRBV2, the J call TRBJ2-6, with D unclear. Trimming removed 5 bases from V and 4 bases from J, with 12 bases in between. The CDR3 is made up of 15 amino acids. The germline CDR1 and CDR2 sequences are SNHLY and FYNNEI. The CDR3 protein is CASSLTKPGANVLTF. CDR3 DNA sequence: TGTGCCAGCAGTCTGACAAAGCCCGGGGCCAACGTCCTGACTTTC.

The V call is TRBV19, the J call TRBJ1-4; D uncertain. CDR3 size: 14 residues. Germline CDR1 reads LNHDA; CDR2 reads SQIVND (reference sequence). V lost 1 base and J lost 5, with 8 bases in between. Written as DNA, the CDR3 is TGTGCCAGTAGTATAGGGACCGTCAATGAAAAACTGTTTTTT. Translating it yields CASSIGTVNEKLFF.

This clone was seen once. With a much larger clone just one base away, this may be a read error. This chain uses TRBV7-9 with TRBJ1-3; TRBD1 might be the D (5 bases). Trimming cost V 5 bases and J 1 base, with 9 bases left between them. CDR3 length: 14 residues. Per germline, CDR1 SEHNR and CDR2 FQNEAQ (reference sequence). The CDR3 spells CASSPTASGNTIYF. CDR3 DNA: TGTGCCAGCAGCCCGACAGCGTCTGGAAACACCATATATTTT.

The sample holds one count of this clone. The chain couples TRBV7-2 to TRBJ1-2; D is unresolved. The CDR3 length is 13 residues. Trimming shortened V by 4 bases and J by 3 bases, and 9 bases separated the two germline ends. CDR1 SGHTA and CDR2 FQGNSA come from the germline V gene. CDR3 DNA: TGTGCCAGCAGCTCCGCCTGGGACTATGGCTACACCTTC. It translates to CASSSAWDYGYTF.

The rearrangement joins TRBV2 to TRBJ2-3; 8 bases agree with TRBD1. Germline V gene data show CDR1 as SNHLY and CDR2 as FYNNEI. V dropped 6 bases and J dropped 6; count of bases not matched to a gene: 11. CDR3 size: 15 residues. The CDR3 reads CASRGQALLVDTQYF. The CDR3 bases are TGTGCCAGCAGGGGACAGGCGCTACTAGTCGATACGCAGTATTTT.

The chain employs TRBV5-4 and TRBJ2-3; 12 bases match TRBD2. This CDR3 contains 16 residues. The V gene end was trimmed by 3 bases and the J gene end by 4 bases; junction bases not matched to a gene: 6. Germline-derived CDR1 and CDR2 are SGHNT and YYREEE (reference sequence). CDR3 amino acids: CASSSRTSGISDTQYF. CDR3 bases: TGTGCCAGCAGCTCGCGGACTAGCGGGATTTCAGATACGCAGTATTTT.